The 19 T cell receptor beta chains in this list originate from one sample, sequenced in a study of control samples from healthy donors and cancer patients. Data came from immunoSEQ multiplex PCR; TCRdb stores just in-frame clones and leaves some out. The data hold around 140,000 clones, with just under 95% observed a single time. Input material: blood. The receptors derive from a man between 18 and 29 years old in good health.

The CDR3 region has the DNA TGTGCCAGCAGCTTTACGGGGGTTCGGGCCAGAGAGACCCAGTACTTC. This gives the protein CASSFTGVRARETQYF. The chain joins TRBV11-2 to TRBJ2-5; tentatively, D is TRBD2 (6 bases). The germline V gene encodes CDR1 SGHAT and CDR2 FQNNGV. CDR3 length: 16 amino acids. With 3 bases removed from V and 4 bases from J, the gap between germline ends came to 18 bases.

This clone was picked up a small number of times. The rearrangement uses TRBV4-1 and TRBJ2-7; D not certain. The CDR3 runs 14 residues. Trimming left V 2 bases short and J 0 bases short, with 8 bases between. Germline CDR1 MGHRA, CDR2 YSYEKL. The CDR3 reads CASSQLLGSYEQYF. DNA of the CDR3: TGCGCCAGCAGCCAACTCCTCGGCTCCTACGAGCAGTACTTC.

The V and J genes are TRBV7-3 and TRBJ2-7; 8 nucleotides agree with TRBD1. The germline gives CDR1 SGHTA, CDR2 FQGTGA. This CDR3 is built from 16 residues. V lost 3 bases and J lost 0; bases outside the gene matches: 7. This CDR3 is CASSFLAGGYSYEQYF. CDR3 DNA: TGTGCCAGCAGCTTTCTGGCAGGGGGCTACTCCTACGAGCAGTACTTC. Supplemented by reference TRBV7-3 and TRBJ2-7, the full variable domain reads GAGVSQTPSNKVTEKGKYVELRCDPISGHTALYWYRQSLGQGPEFLIYFQGTGAADDSGLPNDRFFAVRPEGSVSTLKIQRTERGDSAVYLCASSFLAGGYSYEQYFGPGTRLTVT.

This rearrangement joins TRBV10-3 to TRBJ1-5; possible D gene TRBD1, 6 bases. Trimming stripped 5 bases from V and 4 bases from J, with 12 bases between. The CDR3 spans 14 residues. Per germline, CDR1 ENHRY and CDR2 SYGVKD. CDR3 loop: CAISPTGRNQPQHF. In DNA, the CDR3 is TGTGCCATCAGTCCGACAGGTCGGAATCAGCCCCAGCATTTT.

The rearrangement links TRBV6-1 to TRBJ1-4, with D unclear. V shed 0 bases and J shed 9 bases, with 8 bases lying between them. The CDR3 consists of 13 residues. CDR1 is MNHNS, CDR2 SASEGT, per germline. The CDR3 loop reads CASSEAEPKKLFF. In nucleotides, the CDR3 is TGTGCCAGCAGTGAAGCCGAACCGAAAAAACTGTTTTTT.

Only one count was recorded for this clone. In nucleotides, the CDR3 is TGTGCCAGCAGCTTTGATTCGACAGGGGGCGGTGAAGCTTTCTTT. This translates into CASSFDSTGGGEAFF. The chain employs TRBV11-3 and TRBJ1-1, with 10 bases aligning to TRBD1. The CDR3 extends over 15 amino acids. The junction had 8 bases not matched to a gene; V was cut back by 3 bases and J by 7 bases. Germline V gives CDR1 SGHNT, CDR2 YENEEA.

The chain is built from TRBV11-2 and TRBJ2-7, with 8 bases aligning to TRBD2. The CDR3 covers 14 residues. V gave up 4 bases and J gave up 2 bases; unmatched junction bases: 4. CDR1 and CDR2 from the germline V gene are SGHAT and FQNNGV. For the CDR3, the DNA is TGTGCCAGCAGCTACGGGGGGGTTGCCTACGAGCAGTACTTC. As protein: CASSYGGVAYEQYF.

The V and J genes are TRBV6-6 and TRBJ2-1; D might be TRBD2 (5 bases). CDR3 length: 12 amino acids. Germline CDR1 and CDR2: MNHNY and SVGAGI (reference sequence). Trimming shortened V by 4 bases and J by 6 bases, and 7 bases separated the two germline ends. The CDR3 sequence: CASSSGLNEQFF. CDR3 DNA sequence: TGTGCCAGCAGTTCAGGACTCAATGAGCAGTTCTTC.

The chain couples TRBV9 to TRBJ2-2; 7 bases map to TRBD1. The junction had 10 bases not matched to a gene; V was cut back by 4 bases and J by 4 bases. In germline, CDR1 is SGDLS, CDR2 YYNGEE. This CDR3 spans 16 amino acids. CDR3: CASSPYGQVATGELFF. CDR3 in DNA: TGTGCCAGCAGCCCCTACGGACAGGTGGCCACCGGGGAGCTGTTTTTT.

The V call is TRBV19, the J call TRBJ1-5, with D possibly being TRBD1 (5 bases). CDR1 LNHDA and CDR2 SQIVND come from the germline V gene (reference sequence). Deletions cut 3 bases from V and 4 bases from J, with 13 bases between. CDR3 length equals 15 residues. DNA for the CDR3: TGTGCCAGTAGTATTCAGGCAGGGACGAATCAGCCCCAGCATTTT. Amino acids: CASSIQAGTNQPQHF.

The rearrangement links TRBV6-5 to TRBJ1-2; 7 bases are shared with TRBD1. The junction had 7 bases not matched to a gene; V was cut back by 6 bases and J by 0 bases. The CDR3 is 15 amino acids. Germline lookup yields CDR1 MNHEY and CDR2 SVGAGI. As DNA, the CDR3 is TGTGCCAGCAGGACCGGGACAGCTTCTAACTATGGCTACACCTTC. Its protein is CASRTGTASNYGYTF.

This chain uses TRBV5-5 with TRBJ2-7, with 8 bases matching TRBD1. The CDR3 length is 14 residues. From germline, CDR1 is SGHKS and CDR2 YYEKEE (reference sequence). V dropped 6 bases and J dropped 0; count of bases not matched to a gene: 5. The DNA for the CDR3 is TGTGCCAGCATCAGGGACAGGTTCTCCTACGAGCAGTACTTC. As protein: CASIRDRFSYEQYF.

This clone was seen a single time. The same CDR3 arises from other DNA sequences in this sample as well. This chain links TRBV19 with TRBJ1-2; D unresolved. Germline lookup yields CDR1 LNHDA and CDR2 SQIVND (reference sequence). The CDR3 runs to 18 residues. V lost 9 bases to trimming and J lost 2 bases, with 28 bases between them. The CDR3 DNA reads TGTGCCAGCAGCCCCGGCGTGGTCTCGAGACTATCGAACTATGGCTACACCTTC. Protein product: CASSPGVVSRLSNYGYTF.

The CDR3 nucleotides are TGTGCCAGCAGTTTGGGGGAACACACTGAAGCTTTCTTT. This sequence encodes CASSLGEHTEAFF. The gene calls are TRBV2 and TRBJ1-1, with D possibly being TRBD1 (5 bases). Deletions cut 5 bases from V and 3 bases from J, with 10 bases between. The germline V gene has CDR1 SNHLY and CDR2 FYNNEI. The CDR3 spans 13 residues.

This chain connects TRBV5-4 to TRBJ2-1; TRBD1 matches 7 bases. The length of the CDR3 is 15 residues. Unmatched junction bases numbered 4, after V lost 4 bases and J lost 0 bases. Per germline, CDR1 SGHNT and CDR2 YYREEE (reference sequence). CDR3 bases: TGTGCCAGCAGCGTTGCAGGGGGCTCCTACAATGAGCAGTTCTTC. Encoded protein: CASSVAGGSYNEQFF.

The V and J genes are TRBV5-6 and TRBJ2-7; 8 nucleotides agree with TRBD2. Looked up from germline, CDR1 is SGHDT and CDR2 is YYEEEE. This CDR3 spans 17 amino acids. V shed 3 bases, J shed 3 bases, and the junction held 14 bases outside the gene matches. The CDR3 bases are TGTGCCAGCAGCTCAGATCGAGGAGCGGGGGATGTCTACGAGCAGTACTTC. It translates to CASSSDRGAGDVYEQYF.

This chain links TRBV13 with TRBJ2-3, with D perhaps TRBD1 (6 bases). Germline CDR1 and CDR2: PRHDT and FYEKMQ (reference sequence). V shed 2 bases and J shed 2 bases, with 8 bases lying between them. CDR3 length: 14 amino acids. The CDR3 DNA reads as TGTGCCAGCAGCTTATGGACAGACACAGATACGCAGTATTTT. As protein: CASSLWTDTDTQYF.

This chain links TRBV10-1 with TRBJ1-5, with D maybe TRBD1 (6 bases). The germline gives CDR1 WNHNN, CDR2 SYGVQD (reference sequence). Trimming left V 1 base short and J 0 bases short, with 13 bases between. The CDR3 is made up of 17 amino acids. CDR3 in amino acids: CASSEWGTPSSNQPQHF. DNA for the CDR3: TGCGCCAGCAGTGAGTGGGGGACACCCTCTAGCAATCAGCCCCAGCATTTT.

The chain has TRBV4-2 and TRBJ2-7, with no clear D. The CDR3 is made up of 13 amino acids. Germline CDR1 is LGHNA and CDR2 is YNFKEQ. Trimming removed 6 bases at V and 5 bases at J, with 14 bases between. This CDR3 reads CASSHPRLDEQYF. DNA of the CDR3: TGTGCCAGCAGTCATCCCCGGTTGGACGAGCAGTACTTC.